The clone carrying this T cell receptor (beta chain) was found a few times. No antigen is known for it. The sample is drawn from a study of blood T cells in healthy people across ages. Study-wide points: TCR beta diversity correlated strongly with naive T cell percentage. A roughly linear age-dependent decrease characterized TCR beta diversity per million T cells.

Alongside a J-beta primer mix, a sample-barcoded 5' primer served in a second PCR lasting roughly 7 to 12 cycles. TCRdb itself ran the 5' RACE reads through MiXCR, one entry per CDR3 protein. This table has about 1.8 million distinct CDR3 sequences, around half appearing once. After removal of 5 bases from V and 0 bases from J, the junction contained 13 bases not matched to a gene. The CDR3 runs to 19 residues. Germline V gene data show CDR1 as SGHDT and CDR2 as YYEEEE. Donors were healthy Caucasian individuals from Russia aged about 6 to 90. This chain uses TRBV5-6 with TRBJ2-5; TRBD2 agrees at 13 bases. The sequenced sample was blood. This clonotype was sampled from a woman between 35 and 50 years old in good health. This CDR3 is CASRERLAGGRRHQETQYF. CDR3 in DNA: TGTGCCAGCAGGGAACGACTAGCGGGGGGCAGACGCCACCAAGAGACCCAGTACTTC.